This T cell receptor (beta chain) was documented in a study of T cell responses to AZD1222 COVID-19 vaccine. A few counts support this clone. The germline gives CDR1 SEHNR, CDR2 FQNEAQ (reference sequence). Trimming cost V 1 base and J 5 bases; bases outside gene matches: 3. CDR3 length: 14 residues. Clones were read by immunoSEQ multiplex PCR, and TCRdb kept only the in-frame ones, dropping some. Among under 200,000 clones listed, around nine tenths were seen once. The gene calls are TRBV7-9 and TRBJ2-7; 9 bases fit TRBD1. The source was peripheral blood, collected 28 days after the second dose of the MenACWY control vaccine. This receptor was taken from an adult who received the MenACWY meningococcal vaccine as a control. The CDR3 loop is CASSLVWDRDEQYF. The CDR3 DNA follows: TGTGCCAGCAGCTTAGTATGGGACAGGGACGAGCAGTACTTC.